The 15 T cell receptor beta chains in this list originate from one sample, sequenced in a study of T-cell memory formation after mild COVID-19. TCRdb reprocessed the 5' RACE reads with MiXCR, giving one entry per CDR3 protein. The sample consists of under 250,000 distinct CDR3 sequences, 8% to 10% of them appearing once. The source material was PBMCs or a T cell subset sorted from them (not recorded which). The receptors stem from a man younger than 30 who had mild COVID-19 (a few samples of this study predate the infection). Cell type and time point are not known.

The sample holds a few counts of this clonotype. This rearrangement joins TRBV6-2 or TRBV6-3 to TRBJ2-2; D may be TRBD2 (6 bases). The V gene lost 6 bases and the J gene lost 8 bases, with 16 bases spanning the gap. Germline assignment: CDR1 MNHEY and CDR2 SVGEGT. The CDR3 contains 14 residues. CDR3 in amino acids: CASSHRLVDGELFF. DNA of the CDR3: TGTGCCAGCAGCCATAGACTAGTGGATGGGGAGCTGTTTTTT.

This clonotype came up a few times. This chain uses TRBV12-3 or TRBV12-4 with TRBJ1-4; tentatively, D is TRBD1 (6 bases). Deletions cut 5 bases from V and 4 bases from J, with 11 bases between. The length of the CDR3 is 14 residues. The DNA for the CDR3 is TGTGCCAGCAGTACCCCAGGGGTTAATGAAAAACTGTTTTTT. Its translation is CASSTPGVNEKLFF.

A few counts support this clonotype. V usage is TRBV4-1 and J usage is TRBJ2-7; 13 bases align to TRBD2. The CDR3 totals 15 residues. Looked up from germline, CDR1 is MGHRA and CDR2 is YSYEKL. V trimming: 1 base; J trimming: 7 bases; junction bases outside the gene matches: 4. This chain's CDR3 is CASSQVLAGGREQYV. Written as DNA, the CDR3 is TGCGCCAGCAGCCAAGTACTAGCGGGGGGGCGTGAGCAGTACGTC.

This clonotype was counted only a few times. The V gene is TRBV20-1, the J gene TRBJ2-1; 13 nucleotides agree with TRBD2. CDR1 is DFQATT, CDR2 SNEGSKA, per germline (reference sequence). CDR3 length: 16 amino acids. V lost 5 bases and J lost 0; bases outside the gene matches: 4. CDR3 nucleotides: TGCAGTGCTCCGACTAGCGGGGGGTCCTCCTACAATGAGCAGTTCTTC. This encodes CSAPTSGGSSYNEQFF.

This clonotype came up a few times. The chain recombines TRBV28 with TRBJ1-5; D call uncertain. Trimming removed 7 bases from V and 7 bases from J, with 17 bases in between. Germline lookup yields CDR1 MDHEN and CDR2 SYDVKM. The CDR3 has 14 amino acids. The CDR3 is CASNTPVPRQPQHF. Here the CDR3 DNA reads TGTGCCAGCAATACCCCGGTCCCAAGGCAGCCCCAGCATTTT. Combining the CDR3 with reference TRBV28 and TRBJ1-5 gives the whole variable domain DVKVTQSSRYLVKRTGEKVFLECVQDMDHENMFWYRQDPGLGLRLIYFSYDVKMKEKGDIPEGYSVSREKKERFSLILESASTNQTSMYLCASNTPVPRQPQHFGDGTRLSIL.

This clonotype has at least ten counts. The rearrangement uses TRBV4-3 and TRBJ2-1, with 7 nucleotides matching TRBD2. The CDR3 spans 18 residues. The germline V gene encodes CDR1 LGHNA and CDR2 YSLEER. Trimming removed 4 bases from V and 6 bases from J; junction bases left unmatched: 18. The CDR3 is CASSRWAGDLVVRNEQFF. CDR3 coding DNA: TGCGCCAGCAGCCGGTGGGCGGGGGATCTCGTGGTTCGCAATGAGCAGTTCTTC.

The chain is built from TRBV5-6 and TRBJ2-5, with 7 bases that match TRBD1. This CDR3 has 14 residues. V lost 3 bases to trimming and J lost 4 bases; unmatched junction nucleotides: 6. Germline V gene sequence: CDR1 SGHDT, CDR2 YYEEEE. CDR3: CASSSLRQGETQYF. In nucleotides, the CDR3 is TGTGCCAGCAGCTCCCTAAGACAGGGAGAGACCCAGTACTTC.

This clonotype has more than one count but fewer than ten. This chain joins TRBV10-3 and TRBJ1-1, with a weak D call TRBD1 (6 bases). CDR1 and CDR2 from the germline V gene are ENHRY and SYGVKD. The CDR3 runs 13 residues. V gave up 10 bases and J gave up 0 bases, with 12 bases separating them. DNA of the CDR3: TGTGCCACGACGGGGGCTATGAACACTGAAGCTTTCTTT. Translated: CATTGAMNTEAFF.

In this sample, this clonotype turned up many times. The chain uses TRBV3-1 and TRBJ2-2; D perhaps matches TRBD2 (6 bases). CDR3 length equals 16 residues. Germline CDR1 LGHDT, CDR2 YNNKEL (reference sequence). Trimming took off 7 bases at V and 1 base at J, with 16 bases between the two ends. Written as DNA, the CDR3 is TGTGCCAGCACCCCTCTATTCGGGGGGAACACCGGGGAGCTGTTTTTT. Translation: CASTPLFGGNTGELFF.

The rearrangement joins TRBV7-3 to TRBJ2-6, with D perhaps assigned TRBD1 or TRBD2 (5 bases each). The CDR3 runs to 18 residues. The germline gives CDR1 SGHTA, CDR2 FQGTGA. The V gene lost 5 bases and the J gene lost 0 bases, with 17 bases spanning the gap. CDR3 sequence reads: CASSPSGTAISGANVLTF. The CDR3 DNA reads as TGTGCCAGCAGCCCCAGTGGGACCGCGATCTCTGGGGCCAACGTCCTGACTTTC. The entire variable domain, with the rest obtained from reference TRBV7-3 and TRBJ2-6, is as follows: GAGVSQTPSNKVTEKGKYVELRCDPISGHTALYWYRQSLGQGPEFLIYFQGTGAADDSGLPNDRFFAVRPEGSVSTLKIQRTERGDSAVYLCASSPSGTAISGANVLTFGAGSRLTVL.

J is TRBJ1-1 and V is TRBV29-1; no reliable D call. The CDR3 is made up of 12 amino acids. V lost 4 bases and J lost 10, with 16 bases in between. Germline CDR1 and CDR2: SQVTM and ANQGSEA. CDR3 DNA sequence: TGCAGCGTTGTAGGACCTTCGTTTGGAGCTTTCTTT. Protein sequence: CSVVGPSFGAFF.

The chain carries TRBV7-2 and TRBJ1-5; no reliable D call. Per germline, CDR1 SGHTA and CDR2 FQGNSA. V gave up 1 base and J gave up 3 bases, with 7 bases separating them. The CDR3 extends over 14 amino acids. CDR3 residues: CASSLDGTNQPQHF. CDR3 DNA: TGTGCCAGCAGCTTAGACGGCACCAATCAGCCCCAGCATTTT.

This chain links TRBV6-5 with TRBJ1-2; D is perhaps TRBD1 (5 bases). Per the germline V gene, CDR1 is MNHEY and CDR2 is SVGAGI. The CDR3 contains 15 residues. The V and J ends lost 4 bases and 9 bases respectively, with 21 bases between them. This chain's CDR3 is CASSSRGTAGRSYTF. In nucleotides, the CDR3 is TGTGCCAGCAGTTCCCGGGGGACGGCGGGAAGGAGCTACACCTTC.

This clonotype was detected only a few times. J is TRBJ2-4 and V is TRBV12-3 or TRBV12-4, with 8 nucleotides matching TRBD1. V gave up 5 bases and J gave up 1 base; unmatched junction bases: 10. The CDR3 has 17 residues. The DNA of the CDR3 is TGTGCCAGCAGTGTTTACCGGGACAGGTTTGCCAAAAACATTCAGTACTTC. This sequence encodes CASSVYRDRFAKNIQYF.

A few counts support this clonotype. The CDR3 DNA is TGTGCCAGCAGCCCTGGACAGTCCTACACCTTC. It translates to CASSPGQSYTF. V gene TRBV12-3 or TRBV12-4 combines with J gene TRBJ1-2, with D possibly TRBD1 on 6 matching bases. Trimming took off 6 bases at V and 10 bases at J, with 12 bases between the two ends. This CDR3 is built from 11 residues.